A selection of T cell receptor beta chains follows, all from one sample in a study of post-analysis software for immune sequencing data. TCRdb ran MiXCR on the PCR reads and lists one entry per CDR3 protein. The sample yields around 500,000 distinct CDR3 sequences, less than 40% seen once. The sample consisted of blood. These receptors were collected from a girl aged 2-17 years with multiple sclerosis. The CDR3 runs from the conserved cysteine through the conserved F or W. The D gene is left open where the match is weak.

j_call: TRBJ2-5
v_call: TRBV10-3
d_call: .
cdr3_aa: CAISDIQETQYF

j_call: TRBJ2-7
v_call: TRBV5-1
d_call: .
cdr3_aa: CASRRGVGSYEQYF

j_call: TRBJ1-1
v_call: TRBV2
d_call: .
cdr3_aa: CASSVSMNTEAFF

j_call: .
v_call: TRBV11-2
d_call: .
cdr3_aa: CASSVSTTGRYEQYF

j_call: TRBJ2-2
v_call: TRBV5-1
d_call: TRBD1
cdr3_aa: CASSSDRGPGELFF

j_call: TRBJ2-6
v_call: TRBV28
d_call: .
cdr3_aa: CASITTESANNVLTF

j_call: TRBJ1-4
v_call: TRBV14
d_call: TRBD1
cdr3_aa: CASSEFRGFGEKLFF

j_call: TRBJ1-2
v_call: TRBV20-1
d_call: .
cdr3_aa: CSATEGPPANYGYTF

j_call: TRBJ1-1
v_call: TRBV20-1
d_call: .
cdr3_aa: CSARDLLQGLGGEAFF

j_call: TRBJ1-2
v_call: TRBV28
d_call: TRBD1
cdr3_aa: CAILTGTDGYTF

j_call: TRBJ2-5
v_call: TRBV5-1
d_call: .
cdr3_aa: CASSLAVGGGSQETQYF

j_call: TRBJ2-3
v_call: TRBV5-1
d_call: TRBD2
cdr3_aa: CASSLSGGVSDTQYF

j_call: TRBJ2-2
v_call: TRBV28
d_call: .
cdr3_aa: CASNSGGVGELFF

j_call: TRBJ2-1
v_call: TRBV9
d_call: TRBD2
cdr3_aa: CASSVETSGAYNEQFF

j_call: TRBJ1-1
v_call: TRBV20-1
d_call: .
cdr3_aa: CSARADRPMNTEAFF

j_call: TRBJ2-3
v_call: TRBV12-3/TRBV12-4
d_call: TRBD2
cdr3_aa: CASSLQRLAGTDTQYF

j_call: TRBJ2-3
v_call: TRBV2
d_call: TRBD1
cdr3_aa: CASRADRGRTDTQYF

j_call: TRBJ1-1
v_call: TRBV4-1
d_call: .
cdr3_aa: CASSQGTGYNTEAFF

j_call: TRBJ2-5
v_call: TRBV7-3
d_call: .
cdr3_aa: CASSLGGAVEETQYF

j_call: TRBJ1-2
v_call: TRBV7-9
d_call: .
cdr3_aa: CASSLFLSQDAGGYTF

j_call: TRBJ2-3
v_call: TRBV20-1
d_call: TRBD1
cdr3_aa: CSARAGTGADTQYF

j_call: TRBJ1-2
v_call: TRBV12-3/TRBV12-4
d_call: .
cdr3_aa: CASSLSLGGLDGYTF

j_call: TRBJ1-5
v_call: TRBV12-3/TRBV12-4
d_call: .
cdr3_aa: CASSFRENSNQPQHF

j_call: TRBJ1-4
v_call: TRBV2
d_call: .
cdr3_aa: CASSEGGLDIWSEKLFF

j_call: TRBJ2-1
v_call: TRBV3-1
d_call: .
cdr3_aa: CASSQGSTGVYNEQFF

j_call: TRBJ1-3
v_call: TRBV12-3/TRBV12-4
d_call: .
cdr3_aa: CASSLEVAGGGTIYF

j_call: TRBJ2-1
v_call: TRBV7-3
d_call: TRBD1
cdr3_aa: CASSSRQTGTPFF

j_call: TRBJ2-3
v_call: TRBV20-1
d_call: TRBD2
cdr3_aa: CSAQVGLAVTDTQYF

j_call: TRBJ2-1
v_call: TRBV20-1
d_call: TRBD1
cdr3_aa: CSATGTGAFNEQFF

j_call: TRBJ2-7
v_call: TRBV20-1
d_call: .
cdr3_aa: CSARDPPLLGEQYF

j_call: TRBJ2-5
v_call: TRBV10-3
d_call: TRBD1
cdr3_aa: CAISSGTGGVKETQYF

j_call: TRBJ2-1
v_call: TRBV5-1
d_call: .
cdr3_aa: CASSSTTSNEQFF

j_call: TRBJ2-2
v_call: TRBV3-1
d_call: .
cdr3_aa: CASSPTGTTNTGELFF

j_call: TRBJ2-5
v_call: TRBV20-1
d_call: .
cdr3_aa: CSARDYDRMAGTQYF

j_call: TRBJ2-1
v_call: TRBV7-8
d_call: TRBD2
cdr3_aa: CASSVLAGGRNEQFF

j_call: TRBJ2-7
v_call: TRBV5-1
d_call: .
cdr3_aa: CASSLAPPGLGEQYF

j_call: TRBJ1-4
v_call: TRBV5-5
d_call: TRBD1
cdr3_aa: CASRGDSNEKLFF

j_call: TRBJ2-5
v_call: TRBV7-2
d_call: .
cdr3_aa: CASSLDQGGKETQYF

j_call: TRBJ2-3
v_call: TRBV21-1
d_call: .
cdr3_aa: CASSKGDREITDTQYF

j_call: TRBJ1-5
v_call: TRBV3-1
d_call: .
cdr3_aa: CASSQEGGSLQHF

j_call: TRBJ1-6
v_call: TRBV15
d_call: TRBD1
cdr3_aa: CATSRRTGTGTSPLHF

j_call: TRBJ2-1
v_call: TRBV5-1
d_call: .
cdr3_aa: CASYLGWGSENEQFF

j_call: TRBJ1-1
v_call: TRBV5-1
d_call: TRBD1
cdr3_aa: CASSLAVLDRGANTEAFF

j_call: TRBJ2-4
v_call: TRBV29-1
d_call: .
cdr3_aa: CSVEVTSRNIQYF

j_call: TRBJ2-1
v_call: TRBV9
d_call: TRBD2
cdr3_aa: CASSVVGGWGGYNEQFF

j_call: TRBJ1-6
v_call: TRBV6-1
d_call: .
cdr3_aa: CASRGGSSYNSPLHF